The rows below give T cell receptor beta chains drawn from one sample of a study of T-cell reconstitution after alpha-beta-depleted transplantation in children. TCRdb processed the PCR reads anew with MiXCR; each CDR3 protein has one entry. This sample yields 780,000 or so distinct CDR3 sequences, of which under 20% are seen a single time; around 5% belongs to the top ten. The sample here was PBMCs, mostly from graft donor cells, taken 360 days after TCRalphabeta/CD19-depleted stem cell transplant. The receptors shown here come from a male patient aged 10-17 years who had a stem cell transplant for acute lymphoblastic leukemia, so the T cells may come from the graft donor. Each CDR3 is given with its conserved first and last residue. Each record gives: J gene, clone size, V gene, D gene, CDR3 DNA, CDR3 protein. The D gene is left open where the match is weak. For some rows the clone size is stated as once, few or many, or as a class when expanded; others skip it.

J: TRBJ2-7
size: few
V: TRBV5-1
D: TRBD2
DNA: TGCGCCAGCAGCTTGAATACCCGGACTAGCGGGAAACCATACGAGCAGTACTTC
CDR3: CASSLNTRTSGKPYEQYF

J: TRBJ2-1
size: few
V: TRBV19
D: -
DNA: TGTGCCAGTAGTATAGATTTGGTACTCGATGAGCAGTTCTTC
CDR3: CASSIDLVLDEQFF

J: TRBJ2-3
size: many
V: TRBV4-1
D: -
DNA: TGCGCCAGCAGCCAAGCAGGGACGCAGTATTTT
CDR3: CASSQAGTQYF

J: TRBJ2-1
size: -
V: TRBV7-4
D: TRBD2
DNA: TGTGCCAGCAGCTTAGCCCCAGGACTAGCGGATCAACTGAGGGGCTACAATGAGCAGTTCTTC
CDR3: CASSLAPGLADQLRGYNEQFF

J: TRBJ2-7
size: few
V: TRBV3-1
D: TRBD2
DNA: TGTGCCAGCAGCCCAAGCATTGCGGGAGGGCCTCTGTACTTC
CDR3: CASSPSIAGGPLYF

J: TRBJ2-3
size: -
V: TRBV2
D: -
DNA: TGTGCCAGCACAGAGGCACTCACAGATACGCAGTATTTT
CDR3: CASTEALTDTQYF

J: TRBJ2-2
size: -
V: TRBV5-1
D: TRBD2
DNA: TGCGCCAGCAGCAATCCCCGGGGGGCGAACACCGGGGAGCTGTTTTTT
CDR3: CASSNPRGANTGELFF

J: TRBJ1-1
size: few
V: TRBV5-1
D: -
DNA: TGCGCCAGCAGCTTGGCCGGCAGCGGGTATGAAGCTTTCTTT
CDR3: CASSLAGSGYEAFF

J: TRBJ2-2
size: -
V: TRBV7-9
D: -
DNA: TGTGCCAGCAGCGCTCGGGACACCGGGGAGCTGTTTTTT
CDR3: CASSARDTGELFF

J: TRBJ1-5
size: few
V: TRBV9
D: -
DNA: TGTGCCAGCAGCGCCAGTACGGGCAATCAGCCCCAGCATTTT
CDR3: CASSASTGNQPQHF

J: TRBJ2-7
size: many
V: TRBV20-1
D: TRBD2
DNA: TGCAGTGCTAGTATTAGCGGGGCGGTCTACGAGCAGTACTTC
CDR3: CSASISGAVYEQYF

J: TRBJ2-7
size: -
V: TRBV20-1
D: TRBD2
DNA: TGCAGTGCTAGAGCGAGAGTCACTAGCGGGAGCTCCTACGAGCAGTACTTC
CDR3: CSARARVTSGSSYEQYF

J: TRBJ2-7
size: -
V: TRBV27
D: TRBD2
DNA: TGTGCCAGTCTAGCGGGAGGCTCCTACGAGCAGTACTTC
CDR3: CASLAGGSYEQYF

J: TRBJ2-6
size: few
V: TRBV27
D: TRBD2
DNA: TGTGCCAGCAGTTCCTACTCCAGGACTAGCGGAACAAACCCCTCTGGGGCCAACGTCCTGACTTTC
CDR3: CASSSYSRTSGTNPSGANVLTF

J: TRBJ2-6
size: many
V: TRBV9
D: -
DNA: TGTGCCAGCAGCGTCCCCGGGGCCAACGTCCTGACTTTC
CDR3: CASSVPGANVLTF

J: TRBJ2-1
size: -
V: TRBV9
D: TRBD2
DNA: TGTGCCAGCAGCGGGCGACAGGTACTAGCGGGCAATGAGCAGTTCTTC
CDR3: CASSGRQVLAGNEQFF

J: TRBJ1-1
size: -
V: TRBV12-3/TRBV12-4
D: -
DNA: TGTGCCAGCAGCTCCCCGGACAGCCTGAACACTGAAGCTTTCTTT
CDR3: CASSSPDSLNTEAFF

J: TRBJ1-1
size: -
V: TRBV30
D: TRBD1
DNA: TGTGCCTGGAGTACCGGACAGGGGAGCACTGAAGCTTTCTTT
CDR3: CAWSTGQGSTEAFF

J: TRBJ1-2
size: -
V: TRBV10-3
D: TRBD1
DNA: TGTGCCATCAGTGGCCGGGACAGGGGGATTGGCTACACCTTC
CDR3: CAISGRDRGIGYTF

J: TRBJ1-2
size: few
V: TRBV5-6
D: -
DNA: TGTGCCAGCAGAACAGAGTCGGGCGTATATGGCTACACCTTC
CDR3: CASRTESGVYGYTF

J: TRBJ2-1
size: -
V: TRBV27
D: -
DNA: TGTGCCAGCAATTCCCCCCTGACTACCGCGGGCACCAAGCAGTTCTTC
CDR3: CASNSPLTTAGTKQFF

J: TRBJ2-3
size: -
V: TRBV29-1
D: -
DNA: TGCAGCGTTGATGGACAGAAACGCACAGATACGCAGTATTTT
CDR3: CSVDGQKRTDTQYF

J: TRBJ2-7
size: -
V: TRBV19
D: TRBD2
DNA: TGTGCCAGTAGTACGGCGGGAGGCAACTACAAGCAGTACTTC
CDR3: CASSTAGGNYKQYF

J: TRBJ2-7
size: few
V: TRBV13
D: -
DNA: TGTGCCAGCAGTCCTCCTAGCACGGCCTACGAGCAGTACTTC
CDR3: CASSPPSTAYEQYF

J: TRBJ2-7
size: -
V: TRBV12-3/TRBV12-4
D: -
DNA: TGTGCCAGCAGTCCAATCAGGGCCCTATACGAGCAGTACTTC
CDR3: CASSPIRALYEQYF

J: TRBJ2-1
size: few
V: TRBV5-1
D: TRBD2
DNA: TGCGCCAGCAGCGGGACTAGCGGGCCGACCGAGCAGTTCTTC
CDR3: CASSGTSGPTEQFF

J: TRBJ2-7
size: many
V: TRBV29-1
D: TRBD2
DNA: TGCAGCGTGAGGATCGGCCTAGCGGGAGATGAGCAGTACTTC
CDR3: CSVRIGLAGDEQYF

J: TRBJ2-2
size: few
V: TRBV7-6
D: -
DNA: TGTGCCAGCAGCTTAGCGCTAGGGGCGAACACCGGGGAGCTGTTTTTT
CDR3: CASSLALGANTGELFF

J: TRBJ1-2
size: -
V: TRBV5-1
D: -
DNA: TGCGCCAGCAGCTTAGACCGCGGACTAAGGGATGGCTACACCTTC
CDR3: CASSLDRGLRDGYTF

J: TRBJ2-4
size: few
V: TRBV4-1
D: -
DNA: TGCGCCAGCAGCCGTCCAAGCAACCGTCTAGCCAAAAACATTCAGTACTTC
CDR3: CASSRPSNRLAKNIQYF

J: TRBJ2-3
size: few
V: TRBV5-1
D: -
DNA: TGCGCCAGCAGCAAGATGGACGGCACAGATACGCAGTATTTT
CDR3: CASSKMDGTDTQYF

J: TRBJ1-1
size: -
V: TRBV6-1
D: -
DNA: TGTGTCAGCAGTGCATGGAGGGGTGGGAACACTGAAGCTTTCTTT
CDR3: CVSSAWRGGNTEAFF

J: TRBJ2-2
size: -
V: TRBV5-1
D: -
DNA: TGCGCCAGCAGTCCGGAGACGGCCGGGGAGCTGTTTTTT
CDR3: CASSPETAGELFF

J: TRBJ2-1
size: few
V: TRBV20-1
D: TRBD2
DNA: TGCAGTGCTAGCGTCGCCGGGACTACCTACAATGAGCAGTTCTTC
CDR3: CSASVAGTTYNEQFF

J: TRBJ2-1
size: -
V: TRBV4-1
D: -
DNA: TGCGCCAGCAGCCAAGGAAAATTGGGCAGGGCCCACAATGAGCAGTTCTTC
CDR3: CASSQGKLGRAHNEQFF

J: TRBJ1-6
size: few
V: TRBV25-1
D: -
DNA: TGTGCCAGCAGTGAATATCGGCGCGATTCACCCCTCCACTTT
CDR3: CASSEYRRDSPLHF

J: TRBJ2-7
size: few
V: TRBV7-8
D: TRBD2
DNA: TGTGCCAGCAGCACGTTCCTAGCGGGAGGTTCCTACGAGCAGTACTTC
CDR3: CASSTFLAGGSYEQYF

J: TRBJ2-1
size: few
V: TRBV25-1
D: TRBD2
DNA: TGTGCCAGCCGTCCGGGACTAGCAGGCGATGAGCAGTTCTTC
CDR3: CASRPGLAGDEQFF

J: TRBJ2-7
size: -
V: TRBV19
D: -
DNA: TGTGCCAGTAGTATAGGCCTGCCCTACGAGCAGTACTTC
CDR3: CASSIGLPYEQYF

J: TRBJ1-6
size: few
V: TRBV20-1
D: -
DNA: TGCAGTGCTAGAAACCCCATTGATTCACCCCTCCACTTT
CDR3: CSARNPIDSPLHF

J: TRBJ2-1
size: -
V: TRBV7-8
D: TRBD2
DNA: TGTGCCAGCAGCCATAGGCTAGCGGGAGATAATGAGCAGTTCTTC
CDR3: CASSHRLAGDNEQFF